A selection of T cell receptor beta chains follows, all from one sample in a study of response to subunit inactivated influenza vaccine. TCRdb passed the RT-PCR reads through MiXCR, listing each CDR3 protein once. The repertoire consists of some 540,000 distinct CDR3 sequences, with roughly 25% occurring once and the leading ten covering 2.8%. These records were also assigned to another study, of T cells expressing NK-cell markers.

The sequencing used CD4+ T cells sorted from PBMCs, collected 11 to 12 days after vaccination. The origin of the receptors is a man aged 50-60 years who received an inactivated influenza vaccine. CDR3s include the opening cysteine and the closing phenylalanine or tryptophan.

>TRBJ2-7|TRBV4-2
CASSQERRSYEQYF
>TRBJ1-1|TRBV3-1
CASSSTGRNTEAFF
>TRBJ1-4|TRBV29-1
CSGGATNEKLFF
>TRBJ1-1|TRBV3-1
CASSQAGVRNTEAFF
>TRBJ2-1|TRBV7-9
CASSSGQGGMDEQFF
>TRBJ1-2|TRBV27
CASSSGQGWGGYTF
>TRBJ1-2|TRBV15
CATSRDVRGGYGYTF
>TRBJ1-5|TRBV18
CASSPERRNQPQHF
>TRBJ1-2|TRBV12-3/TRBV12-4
CASSPARAGCTF
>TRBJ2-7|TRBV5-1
CASAPGTSGYEQYF
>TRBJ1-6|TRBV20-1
CSASSDIYNSPLHF
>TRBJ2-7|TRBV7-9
CASSLVTSGRNEQYF
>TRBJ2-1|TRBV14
CASSQDLITTYNEQFF
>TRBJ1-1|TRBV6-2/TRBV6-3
CASIPDRARMNTEAFF
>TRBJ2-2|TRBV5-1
CASSIRDGNTGELFF
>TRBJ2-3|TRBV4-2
CASSPGTSIGDTQYF
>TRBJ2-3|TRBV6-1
CASSELVSGRTDTQYF
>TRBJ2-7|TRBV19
CASSNRGKVYEQYF
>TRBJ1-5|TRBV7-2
CASSLAEGYQPQHF
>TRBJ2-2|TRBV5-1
CASSLARGDTGELFF
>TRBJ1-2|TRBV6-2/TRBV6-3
CASSYSRDRASFDGYTF
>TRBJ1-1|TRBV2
CASSDGRSTEALF
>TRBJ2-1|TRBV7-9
CASSPTLTGTGSNEQFF
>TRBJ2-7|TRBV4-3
CASSPQSNRVSTEQYF
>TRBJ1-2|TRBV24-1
CATSDFPRGSYGYTF
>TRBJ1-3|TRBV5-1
CASSPHDASSGNTIYF
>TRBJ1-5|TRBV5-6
CASSLDPGQPQHF
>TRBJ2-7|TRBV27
CASSFRGARTYEQYF
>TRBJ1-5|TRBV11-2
CASSLENYQPQHF
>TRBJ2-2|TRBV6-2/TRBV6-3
CASKGATNTGELFF
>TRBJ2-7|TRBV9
CASSPSWITYEQYF
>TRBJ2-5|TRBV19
CASSISPGADQTQYF
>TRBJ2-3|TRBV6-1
CASRPSGGSTDTQYF
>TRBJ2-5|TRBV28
CASSLTGPQSRETQYF
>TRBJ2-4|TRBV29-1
CSVRGVVRDIQYF
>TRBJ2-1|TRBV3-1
CASSHGLVGQFF
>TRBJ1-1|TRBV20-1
CSAAPGTLNTEAFF
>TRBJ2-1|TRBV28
CASSPLEEQFF
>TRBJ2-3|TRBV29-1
CSVSRGATTDTQYF
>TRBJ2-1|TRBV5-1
CASSTTSGGAYNEQFF
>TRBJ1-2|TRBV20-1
CSAQLGTLNYGYTF
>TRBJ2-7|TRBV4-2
CASSQVGPPYEQYF
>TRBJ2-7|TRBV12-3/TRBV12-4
CASRLAGGAYEQYF
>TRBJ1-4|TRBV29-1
CSVLVTTNEKLFF
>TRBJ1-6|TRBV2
CASRNRVRSPLHF
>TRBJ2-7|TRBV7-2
CASSQVRDPSYEQYF
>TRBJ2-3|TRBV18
CASSPRFAAGGSTDTQYF
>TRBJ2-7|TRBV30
CAWSGSVFGEQYF
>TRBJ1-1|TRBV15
CATSRDPGAPNTEAFF
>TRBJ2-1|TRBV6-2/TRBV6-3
CASSYSFLATSYNEQFF
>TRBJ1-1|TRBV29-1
CSGKDTEAFF
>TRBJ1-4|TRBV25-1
CASSDRVSTNEKLFF
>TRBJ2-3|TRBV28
CASSFLAGAEDTQYF
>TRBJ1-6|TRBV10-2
CASSTGVERNSPLHF
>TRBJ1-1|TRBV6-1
CASEPGRMNTEAFF
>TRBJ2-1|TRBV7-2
CASSLVRQNSYNEQFF
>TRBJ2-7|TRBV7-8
CASSLAPVNYEQYF